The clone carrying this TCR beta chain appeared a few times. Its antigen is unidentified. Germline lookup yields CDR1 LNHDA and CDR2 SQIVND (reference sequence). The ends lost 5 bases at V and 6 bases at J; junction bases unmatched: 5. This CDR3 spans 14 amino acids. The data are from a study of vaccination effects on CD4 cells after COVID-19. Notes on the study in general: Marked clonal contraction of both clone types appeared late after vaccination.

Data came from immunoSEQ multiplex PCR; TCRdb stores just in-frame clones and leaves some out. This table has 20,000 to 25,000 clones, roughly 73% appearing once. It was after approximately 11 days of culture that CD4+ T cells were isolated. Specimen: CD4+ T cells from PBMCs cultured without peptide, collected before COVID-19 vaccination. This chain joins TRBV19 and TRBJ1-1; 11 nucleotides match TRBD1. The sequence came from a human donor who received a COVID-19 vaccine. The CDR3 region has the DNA TGTGCCAGTAGTCACTGGGGACAGGGGGCTGAAGCTTTCTTT. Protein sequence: CASSHWGQGAEAFF.